These T cell receptor beta chains were read from a single sample in a study of esophageal squamous cell carcinoma under preoperative chemotherapy. MiXCR was run by TCRdb on the PCR reads, yielding one entry per CDR3 protein. This sample carries over 14,000 distinct CDR3 sequences, roughly 60% of them seen once, and the ten largest clones take around 50%. Specimen collection occurred from a patient given preoperative chemotherapy. Receptors were obtained from a human donor with esophageal squamous cell carcinoma. The donor label of this sample is uncertain. Both conserved end residues are part of each CDR3. A D gene is named only where the DNA matches it firmly. Rows may omit the clone size; those that give it use once, few, many or a size class.

v_call,clone_size,d_call,j_call,cdr3_nt,cdr3_aa
TRBV6-1,many,-,TRBJ1-1,TGTGCCAGCAGGATAGGCCTCCAAACTGAAGCTTTCTTT,CASRIGLQTEAFF
TRBV6-1,-,-,TRBJ2-2,TGTGCCAGCAGAACCGAGCATGGGGACACCGGGGCGCAGTTTTTT,CASRTEHGDTGAQFF
TRBV6-1,-,-,TRBJ2-4,TGTGCCAGCAGACCCCCGGGGCTGAGAGCCAAAAACACTCAGTACTTC,CASRPPGLRAKNTQYF
TRBV6-1,-,TRBD2,TRBJ2-3,TGTGCCAGCAGTGCAAGCGGGGGGGGGTGCGGCAAAGACACGCAGTATTTT,CASSASGGGCGKDTQYF
TRBV6-1,-,-,TRBJ2-5,TGTGCCAGTAGTGCGGGCGTGGGGGGGCGCGACAAAGAGACCCAGTACTTC,CASSAGVGGRDKETQYF
TRBV27,-,-,TRBJ2-3,TGTGCCAGGGGAAGGCCCGCCAAAGATACGCAGTACTTT,CARGRPAKDTQYF
TRBV6-1,-,-,TRBJ2-1,TGTGCCAGCAGTGAACCGCCTGGCGATGAGCAGTACTTT,CASSEPPGDEQYF
TRBV7-9,-,-,TRBJ2-1,TGTGCCAGCAGCCCAGGACAGTACAATGAGCAGTTCTTC,CASSPGQYNEQFF
TRBV7-6,-,TRBD1,TRBJ2-3,TGTGCCAGCAGCTTAATAGGGGGCGTCAAAGATACGCAGTATTTC,CASSLIGGVKDTQYF
TRBV7-3,-,-,TRBJ2-1,TGTGCCAGCAGCCTACGGACGGATACCAGGGAGTACTTC,CASSLRTDTREYF
TRBV6-1,-,-,TRBJ2-3,TGTGCCAGCAGTGAAGCCCAGGAACCCTACAATGCGCAGTATTTC,CASSEAQEPYNAQYF
TRBV6-1,large,TRBD2,TRBJ2-1,TGTGCCAGCAGTGAGCCGGGGGGGTCCTACAATGAGCAGTTCTTC,CASSEPGGSYNEQFF
TRBV6-1,-,-,TRBJ2-1,TGTGCCAGCAGTGTAAGTGCTAGGCCCCAGTTTTTT,CASSVSARPQFF
TRBV5-4,-,TRBD1,TRBJ2-5,TGTGCCAGCAGCTCCGAACAGGGGCAAGAGACCCAGTACTTC,CASSSEQGQETQYF
TRBV6-1,-,-,TRBJ1-1,TGTGCCAGCAGTCTAACACAGGGTGAAGCTTTCTTT,CASSLTQGEAFF
TRBV10-2,few,-,TRBJ1-1,TGCGCCAGCAGTGTTGGGCAACAGAACACTGAAGCTTTCTTT,CASSVGQQNTEAFF
TRBV12-3/TRBV12-4,few,TRBD1,TRBJ2-2,TGTGCCAGCAGCTCCGGGACAGGGACCCCACGGGGGGAGCTGTTTTTT,CASSSGTGTPRGELFF
TRBV6-1,-,-,TRBJ2-4,TGTGCCAGCAGTGAATGGGGGACGGGGGCCAAAGACACGCAGTACTTC,CASSEWGTGAKDTQYF
TRBV10-2,-,-,TRBJ2-5,TGCGCCGGTAAGCCACCGTACTCAGAGGCCCAGTACTTC,CAGKPPYSEAQYF
TRBV12-3/TRBV12-4,-,-,TRBJ2-7,TGTGCCAGCAGGGGTACTGGGGGGCGGGCCCCAGATACGCAGTACTTC,CASRGTGGRAPDTQYF
TRBV27,-,TRBD2,TRBJ2-7,TGTGCCAGCAGCGGGGGGGCGCGACTAGCGGGAAACTACGAGCAGTACTTC,CASSGGARLAGNYEQYF
TRBV10-3,-,TRBD2,TRBJ2-7,TGTGGCGTCGCTAGCGGGGGGGACACAAACACGCAGTACTTC,CGVASGGDTNTQYF
TRBV6-1,many,TRBD2,TRBJ2-7,TGTGCCAGCAGCCCCCTGGGCGGGGGGAGCTCCTACGAGCAGTACTTC,CASSPLGGGSSYEQYF
TRBV6-1,few,-,TRBJ2-4,TGTGCCAGCAGTGAAGGGGGGCAGGGAGCCAAAAATATGCAGTATTTC,CASSEGGQGAKNMQYF
TRBV4-2,once,TRBD1,TRBJ2-5,TGTGCCAGCAGCCAAGATGAGGGACAGGGTTACAATGAGCAGTACTTC,CASSQDEGQGYNEQYF
TRBV6-1,-,TRBD1,TRBJ1-6,TGTGCCAGCAGCCCGGACAGGGTGGGGGTGTCACCCCTCCACTTT,CASSPDRVGVSPLHF
TRBV7-2,-,TRBD2,TRBJ2-7,TGTGCCAGCACCCGGGCGGGAGTCCACAATGAGCAGTACTTC,CASTRAGVHNEQYF
TRBV7-8,-,-,TRBJ2-7,TGTGCCAGCAGCCCACTCAACAGACCTAAGCTCGATGAGCAGTACTTC,CASSPLNRPKLDEQYF
TRBV6-5,-,TRBD2,TRBJ2-2,TGTGCCAGCGGTTGGGGGGGGGTCACAGAGACGCAGTTTTTT,CASGWGGVTETQFF
TRBV6-1,-,-,TRBJ2-3,TGTGCCAGCAGTGAAGGTATACAGGGAGCCAAAAATACTCAGTATTTT,CASSEGIQGAKNTQYF
TRBV15,-,-,TRBJ2-4,TGTGCCAAAAACATTCAGTACTTC,CAKNIQYF
TRBV6-1,-,TRBD1,TRBJ2-5,TGTGCCAGCAGGGACAGGGGAGAGACCCAGTACTTC,CASRDRGETQYF
TRBV6-1,-,TRBD2,TRBJ2-5,TGTGCCAGCAGGGGCAACGGGGGGGACGGCCAAGATACCCAGTACTTC,CASRGNGGDGQDTQYF
TRBV10-1,few,TRBD1,TRBJ1-5,TGCGCCAGCAGTGAGTTCAGGGGGATCGGGAGCAATCAGCCCCAGCATTTT,CASSEFRGIGSNQPQHF
TRBV7-2,-,-,TRBJ2-1,TGTGCCAGCAGCTTAGGGTGGGGGAATGAGCAGTTCTTC,CASSLGWGNEQFF
TRBV6-1,many,-,TRBJ2-5,TGTGCCAGCAGGGTTCAGGGGGAGACCCAGTACTTC,CASRVQGETQYF
TRBV7-2,-,-,TRBJ2-5,TGTGCCAGCAGCGCACTCGGGGGGCGGGACACAGAGACCCAGTACTTC,CASSALGGRDTETQYF
TRBV10-3,-,-,TRBJ2-7,TGTGCGGGGAGTGGGGGCCGGGGCCAAGAGACGCAGTACTTC,CAGSGGRGQETQYF
TRBV6-1,few,-,TRBJ2-3,TGTGCCAGCAGGGGCCTAGGGGGGAGTGGCCAAGAGACCCAGTACTTT,CASRGLGGSGQETQYF
TRBV9,few,TRBD1,TRBJ2-7,TGTGCCAGCAGCCCGCCCGGGACAGGGGGCGAGCAGTACTTC,CASSPPGTGGEQYF
TRBV6-1,-,-,TRBJ2-1,TGTGCCAGCACCACGTGGGGCGGGAACGCAGCAGAGACCCAGTTCTTC,CASTTWGGNAAETQFF
TRBV6-1,-,TRBD1,TRBJ2-4,TGTGCCAGCAGTGAACCGGGACAGGGGGCCAACATTCAGTACTTC,CASSEPGQGANIQYF
TRBV12-3/TRBV12-4,-,-,TRBJ2-7,TGTGCCAGCAGCCCCGATTCGCCGGTCGGGGTTTACGAGCAGTACTTC,CASSPDSPVGVYEQYF
TRBV6-1,-,-,TRBJ1-5,TGTGCCAGCAGTGAAAGGGCAGGGAACCAGCCCCAGCATTTT,CASSERAGNQPQHF
TRBV6-5,-,-,TRBJ2-4,TGTGCCAGCAGTTCGGGGCTGTGCGGCAAAAACATTCAGTACTTC,CASSSGLCGKNIQYF
TRBV12-5,-,-,TRBJ2-3,TGTGCTAGGGGGAAGGGGGGGGCCGACAAAGATACCCAGTACTTT,CARGKGGADKDTQYF
TRBV6-1,-,-,TRBJ2-3,TGTGCCAGTGGGGGGGCAGGTGACCCAGATACGCAGTATTTT,CASGGAGDPDTQYF
TRBV6-5,-,-,TRBJ2-1,TGTGCCAGCAGTTACGCCTCTCCCTACAATGAGCAGTTCTTC,CASSYASPYNEQFF
TRBV6-1,few,TRBD2,TRBJ2-3,TGTGCCAGCGGGGGGGGTGGGGAGGGAGACCCAGAGACGCAGTATTTT,CASGGGGEGDPETQYF
TRBV6-1,-,-,TRBJ2-1,TGTGCCAGCAGGGCTCACGTCACAGATACGCAGTTCTTC,CASRAHVTDTQFF
TRBV6-1,-,TRBD2,TRBJ2-3,TGTGCCAGCGGGCGCAACGGGGGGGGCGGCGAAGAGACCCAGTATTTC,CASGRNGGGGEETQYF
TRBV6-1,-,-,TRBJ2-5,TGTGCCAGCAGTGAAGCGGCAGGCGGACAAGAGACCCAGTACTTC,CASSEAAGGQETQYF